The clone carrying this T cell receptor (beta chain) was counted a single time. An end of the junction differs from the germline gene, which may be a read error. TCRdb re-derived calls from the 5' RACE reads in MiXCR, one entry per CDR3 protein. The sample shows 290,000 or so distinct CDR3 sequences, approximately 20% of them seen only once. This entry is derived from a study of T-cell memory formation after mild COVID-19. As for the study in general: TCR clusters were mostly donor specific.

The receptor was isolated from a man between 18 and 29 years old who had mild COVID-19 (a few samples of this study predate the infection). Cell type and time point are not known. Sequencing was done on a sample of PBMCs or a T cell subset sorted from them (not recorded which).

The CDR3 sequence: CSVDGLAGGPGTDPQYF. The CDR3 DNA reads as TGCAGCGTTGATGGACTAGCGGGGGGGCCGGGCACAGATCCGCAGTATTTT. V and J are TRBV29-1 and TRBJ2-3, with 15 bases lining up with TRBD2. This CDR3 has 17 amino acids. Germline loops: CDR1 SQVTM, CDR2 ANQGSEA.